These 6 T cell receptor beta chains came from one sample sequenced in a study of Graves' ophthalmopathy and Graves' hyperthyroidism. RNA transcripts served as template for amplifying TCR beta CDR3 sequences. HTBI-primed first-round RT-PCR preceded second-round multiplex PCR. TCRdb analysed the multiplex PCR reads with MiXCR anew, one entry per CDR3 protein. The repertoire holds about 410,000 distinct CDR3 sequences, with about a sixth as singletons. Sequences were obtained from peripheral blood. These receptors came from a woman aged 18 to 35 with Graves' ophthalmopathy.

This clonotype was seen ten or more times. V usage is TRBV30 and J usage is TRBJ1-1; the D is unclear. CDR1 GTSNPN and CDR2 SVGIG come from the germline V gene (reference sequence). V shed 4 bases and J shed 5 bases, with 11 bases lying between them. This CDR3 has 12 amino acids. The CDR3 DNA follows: TGTGCCTGGACTCCGGGAGGGACTGAAGCTTTCTTT. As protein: CAWTPGGTEAFF.

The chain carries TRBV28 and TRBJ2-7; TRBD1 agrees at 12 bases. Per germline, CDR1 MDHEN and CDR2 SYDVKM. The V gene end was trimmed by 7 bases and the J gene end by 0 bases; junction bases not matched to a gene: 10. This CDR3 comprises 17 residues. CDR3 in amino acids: CASTSWGTGGRSYEQYF. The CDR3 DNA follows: TGTGCCAGCACCTCTTGGGGGACAGGGGGCCGCTCCTACGAGCAGTACTTC.

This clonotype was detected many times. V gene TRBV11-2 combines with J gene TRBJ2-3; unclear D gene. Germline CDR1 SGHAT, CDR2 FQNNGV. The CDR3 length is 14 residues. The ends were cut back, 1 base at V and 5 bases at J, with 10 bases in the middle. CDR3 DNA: TGTGCCAGCAGCTTAGGCGGCGTGGGAGATACGCAGTATTTT. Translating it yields CASSLGGVGDTQYF.

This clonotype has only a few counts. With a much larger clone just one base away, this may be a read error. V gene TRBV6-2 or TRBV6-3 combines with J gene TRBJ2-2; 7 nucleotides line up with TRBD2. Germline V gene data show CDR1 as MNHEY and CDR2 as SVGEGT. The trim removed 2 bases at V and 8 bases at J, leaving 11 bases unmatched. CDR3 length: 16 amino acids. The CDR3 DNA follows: TGTGCCAGCAGTTACGGAGGAGCGGGGAGTTCGGGGGAGCTGTTTTTT. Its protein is CASSYGGAGSSGELFF.

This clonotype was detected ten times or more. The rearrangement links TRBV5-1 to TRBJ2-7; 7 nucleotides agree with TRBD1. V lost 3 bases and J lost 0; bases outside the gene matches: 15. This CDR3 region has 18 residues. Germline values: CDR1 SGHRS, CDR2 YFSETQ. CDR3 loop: CASSSPTRGQKASYEQYF. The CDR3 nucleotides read TGCGCCAGCAGCTCACCTACCAGGGGACAGAAAGCCTCCTACGAGCAGTACTTC. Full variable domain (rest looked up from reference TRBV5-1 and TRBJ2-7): KAGVTQTPRYLIKTRGQQVTLSCSPISGHRSVSWYQQTPGQGLQFLFEYFSETQRNKGNFPGRFSGRQFSNSRSEMNVSTLELGDSALYLCASSSPTRGQKASYEQYFGPGTRLTVT.

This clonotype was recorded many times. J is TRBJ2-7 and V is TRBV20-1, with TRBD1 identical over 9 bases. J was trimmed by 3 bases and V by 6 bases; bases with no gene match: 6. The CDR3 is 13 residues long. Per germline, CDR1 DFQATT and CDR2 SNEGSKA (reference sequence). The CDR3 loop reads CSARDRDLYEQYF. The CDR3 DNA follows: TGCAGTGCCCGGGACAGGGACCTCTACGAGCAGTACTTC.